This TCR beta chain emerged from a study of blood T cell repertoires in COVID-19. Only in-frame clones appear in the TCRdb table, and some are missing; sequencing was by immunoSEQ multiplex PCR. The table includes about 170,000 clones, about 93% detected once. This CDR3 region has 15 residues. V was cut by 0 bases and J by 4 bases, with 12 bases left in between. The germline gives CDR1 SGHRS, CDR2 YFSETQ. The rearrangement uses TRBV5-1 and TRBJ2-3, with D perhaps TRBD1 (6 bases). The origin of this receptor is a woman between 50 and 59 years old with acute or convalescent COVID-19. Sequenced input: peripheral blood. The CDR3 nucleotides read TGCGCCAGCAGCTTGGAGGACAGTAAAGCAGATACGCAGTATTTT. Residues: CASSLEDSKADTQYF.